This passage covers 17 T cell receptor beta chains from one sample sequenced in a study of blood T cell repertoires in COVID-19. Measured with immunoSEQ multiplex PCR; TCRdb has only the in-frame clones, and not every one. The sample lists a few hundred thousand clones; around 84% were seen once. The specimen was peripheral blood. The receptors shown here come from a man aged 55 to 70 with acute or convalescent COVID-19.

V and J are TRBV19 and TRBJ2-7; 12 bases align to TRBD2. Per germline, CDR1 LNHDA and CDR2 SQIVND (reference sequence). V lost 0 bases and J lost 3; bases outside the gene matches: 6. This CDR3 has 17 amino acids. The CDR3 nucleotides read TGTGCCAGTAGTATAGACCCTAGCGGGGGGGCCATCTACGAGCAGTACTTC. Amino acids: CASSIDPSGGAIYEQYF.

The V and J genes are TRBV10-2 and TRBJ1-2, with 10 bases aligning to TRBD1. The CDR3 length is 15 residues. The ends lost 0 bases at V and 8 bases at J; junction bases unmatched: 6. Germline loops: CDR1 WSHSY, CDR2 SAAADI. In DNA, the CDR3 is TGCGCCAGCAGTGAGTCGAGACAGGGGGCCAAGGGCTACACCTTC. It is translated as CASSESRQGAKGYTF.

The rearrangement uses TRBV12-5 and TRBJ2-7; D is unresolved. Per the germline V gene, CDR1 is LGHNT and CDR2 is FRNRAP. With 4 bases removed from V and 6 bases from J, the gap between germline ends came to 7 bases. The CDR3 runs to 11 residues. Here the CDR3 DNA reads TGTGCTAGTGGTTGGTCAGGCGAGCAGTACTTC. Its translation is CASGWSGEQYF.

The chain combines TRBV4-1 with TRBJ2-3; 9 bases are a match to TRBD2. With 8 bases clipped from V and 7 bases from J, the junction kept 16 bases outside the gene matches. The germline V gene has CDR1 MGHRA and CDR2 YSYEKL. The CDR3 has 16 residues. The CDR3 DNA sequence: TGCGCCAGCGGCAGTAGCGGGGGCTCCATCATGCATACGCAGTATTTT. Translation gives CASGSSGGSIMHTQYF.

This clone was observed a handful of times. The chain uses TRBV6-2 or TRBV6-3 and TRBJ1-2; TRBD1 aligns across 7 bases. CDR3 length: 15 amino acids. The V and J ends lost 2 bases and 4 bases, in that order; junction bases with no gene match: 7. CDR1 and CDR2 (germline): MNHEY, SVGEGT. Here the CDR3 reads CASSYVNRDSYGYTF. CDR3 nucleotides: TGTGCCAGCAGTTACGTAAACCGGGACAGCTATGGCTACACCTTC.

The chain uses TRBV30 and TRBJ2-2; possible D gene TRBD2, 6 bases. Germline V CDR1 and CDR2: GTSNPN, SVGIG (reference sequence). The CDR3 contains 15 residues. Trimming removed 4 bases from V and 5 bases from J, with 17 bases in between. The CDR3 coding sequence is TGTGCCTGGACCAGGAGGGGTTCAGGTACCGGGGAGCTGTTTTTT. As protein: CAWTRRGSGTGELFF.

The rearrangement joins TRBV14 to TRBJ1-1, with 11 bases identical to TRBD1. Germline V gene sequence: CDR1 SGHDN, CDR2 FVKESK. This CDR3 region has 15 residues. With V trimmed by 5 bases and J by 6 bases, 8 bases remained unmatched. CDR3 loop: CASSIGTGGLSEAFF. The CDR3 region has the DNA TGTGCCAGCAGCATCGGGACAGGGGGGTTATCTGAAGCTTTCTTT.

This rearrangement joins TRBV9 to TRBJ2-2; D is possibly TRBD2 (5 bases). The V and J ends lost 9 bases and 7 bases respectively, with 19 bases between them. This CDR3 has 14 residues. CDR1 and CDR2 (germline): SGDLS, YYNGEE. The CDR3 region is CATSAGILNGELFF. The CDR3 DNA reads TGTGCCACCTCTGCCGGGATACTAAACGGGGAGCTGTTTTTT.

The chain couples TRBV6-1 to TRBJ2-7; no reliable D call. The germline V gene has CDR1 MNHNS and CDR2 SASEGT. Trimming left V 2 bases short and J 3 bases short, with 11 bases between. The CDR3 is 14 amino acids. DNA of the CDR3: TGTGCCAGCAGTGAACTGGGCAGTTTCTACGAGCAGTACTTC. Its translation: CASSELGSFYEQYF.

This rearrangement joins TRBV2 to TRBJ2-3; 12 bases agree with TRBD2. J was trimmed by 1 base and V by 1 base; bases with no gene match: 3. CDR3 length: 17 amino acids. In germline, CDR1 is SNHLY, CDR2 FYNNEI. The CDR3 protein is CASSEVASGGGTDTQYF. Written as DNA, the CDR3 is TGTGCCAGCAGTGAAGTAGCTAGCGGGGGGGGCACAGATACGCAGTATTTT.

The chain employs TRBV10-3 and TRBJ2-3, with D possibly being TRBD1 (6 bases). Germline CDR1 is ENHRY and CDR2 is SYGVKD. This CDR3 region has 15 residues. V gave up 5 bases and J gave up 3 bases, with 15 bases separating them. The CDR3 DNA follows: TGTGCCATCAGTTGGGCGACAGGCGGGACAGATACGCAGTATTTT. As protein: CAISWATGGTDTQYF.

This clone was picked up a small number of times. The CDR3 sequence is CAWSGDTLNQPQHF. The CDR3 nucleotides are TGTGCCTGGAGTGGGGACACCCTAAATCAGCCCCAGCATTTT. The chain has TRBV30 and TRBJ1-5; D perhaps matches TRBD1 (6 bases). V lost 1 base and J 4 bases, leaving 11 bases between the germline ends. This CDR3 is built from 14 residues. In germline, CDR1 is GTSNPN, CDR2 SVGIG (reference sequence).

CDR3 region: CAIRRQETDTQYF. The CDR3 region has the DNA TGTGCCATCAGAAGACAGGAAACAGATACGCAGTATTTT. The chain uses TRBV10-3 and TRBJ2-3, with D perhaps matching TRBD1 (6 bases). V gave up 6 bases and J gave up 3 bases, with 10 bases separating them. The CDR3 consists of 13 residues. CDR1 and CDR2 from the germline V gene are ENHRY and SYGVKD.

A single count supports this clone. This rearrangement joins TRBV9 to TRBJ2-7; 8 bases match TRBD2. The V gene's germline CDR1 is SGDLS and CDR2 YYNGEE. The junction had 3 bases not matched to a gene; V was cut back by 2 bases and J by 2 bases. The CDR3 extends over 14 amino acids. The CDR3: CASSVSGNTYEQYF. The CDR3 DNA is TGTGCCAGCAGCGTTAGCGGGAACACCTACGAGCAGTACTTC.

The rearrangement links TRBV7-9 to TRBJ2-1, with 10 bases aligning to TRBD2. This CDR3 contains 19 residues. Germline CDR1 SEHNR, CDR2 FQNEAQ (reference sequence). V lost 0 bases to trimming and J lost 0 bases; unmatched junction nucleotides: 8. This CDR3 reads CASSLAPGLAVGSYNEQFF. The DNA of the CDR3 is TGTGCCAGCAGCTTAGCACCCGGACTAGCGGTTGGCTCCTACAATGAGCAGTTCTTC.

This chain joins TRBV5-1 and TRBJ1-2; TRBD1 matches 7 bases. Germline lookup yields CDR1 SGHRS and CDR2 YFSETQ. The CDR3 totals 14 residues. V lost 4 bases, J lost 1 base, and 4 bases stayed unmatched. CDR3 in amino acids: CASSQGDSNYGYTF. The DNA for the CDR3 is TGCGCCAGCAGCCAGGGGGACAGTAACTATGGCTACACCTTC.

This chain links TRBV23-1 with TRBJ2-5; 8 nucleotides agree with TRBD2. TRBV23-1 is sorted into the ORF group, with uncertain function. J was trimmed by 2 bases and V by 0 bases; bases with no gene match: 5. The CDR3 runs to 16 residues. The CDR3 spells CASSQSVLAVQETQYF. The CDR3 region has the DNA TGCGCCAGCAGTCAATCCGTACTAGCGGTACAAGAGACCCAGTACTTC.